Given below is one T cell receptor (beta chain) in context. Scientists amplified the TCR beta CDR3 regions from RNA transcripts. The authors performed first-round RT-PCR with HTBI primers and then a second-round multiplex PCR. Using its own MiXCR run on the multiplex PCR reads, TCRdb lists one record per CDR3 protein. The sample lists about 1.2 million distinct CDR3 sequences; approximately 35% were seen once. These data come from a study of Graves' ophthalmopathy and Graves' hyperthyroidism. The wider study: If no ophthalmopathy appeared within 18 months of follow-up, hyperthyroidism was termed stable.

Clinical symptoms and serum thyroxine were used for diagnosis; TRAb, thyroid ultrasound and orbital computed tomography were also relied on. The CDR3 runs to 17 residues. V lost 2 bases, J lost 5 bases, and 12 bases stayed unmatched. Looked up from germline, CDR1 is SGHAT and CDR2 is FQNNGV. The material sequenced was peripheral blood or thyroid tissue (not recorded which). This chain joins TRBV11-2 and TRBJ2-7; 10 bases line up with TRBD2. This TCR was recovered from an adult man with Graves' hyperthyroidism. The CDR3 sequence: CASSLSSGLAGANEQYF. CDR3 coding DNA: TGTGCCAGCAGCTTAAGTAGTGGTCTAGCGGGAGCGAACGAGCAGTACTTC.